Included here is one T cell receptor beta chain sequence, with context. No antigen is known for it. TCRdb reanalysed the 5' RACE reads using MiXCR and keeps one entry per CDR3 protein. Of approximately 540,000 distinct CDR3 sequences in the sample, 10% to 15% were seen once. These data come from a study of CD8 T cells in ankylosing spondylitis. Trimming at V came to 5 bases and at J to 0 bases, leaving 8 bases not matched to a gene. Germline CDR1 reads SGHAT; CDR2 reads FQNNGV. CDR3 size: 18 residues. Study-wide findings and caveats: Seemingly distinctive of ankylosing spondylitis blood was a TCR beta motif formed by eight highly homologous variants.

Sequenced input: blood, either unsorted or a sorted T cell fraction (not recorded which). The chain joins TRBV11-2 to TRBJ2-3; 13 bases are a match to TRBD2. The clonotype comes from a male donor with ankylosing spondylitis. DNA for the CDR3: TGTGCCAGCAGCAAACTAGCGGGAGGGTTAAAGAGCACAGATACGCAGTATTTT. Translation: CASSKLAGGLKSTDTQYF. Full variable domain (rest looked up from reference TRBV11-2 and TRBJ2-3): EAGVAQSPRYKIIEKRQSVAFWCNPISGHATLYWYQQILGQGPKLLIQFQNNGVVDDSQLPKDRFSAERLKGVDSTLKIQPAKLEDSAVYLCASSKLAGGLKSTDTQYFGPGTRLTVL.